The sequence of this T cell receptor beta chain was determined in a study of blood T cell repertoires in COVID-19. Study-wide context: Sites across the United States, Italy and Spain contributed samples from acute and convalescent COVID-19. PBMCs, B-cell-depleted T cells, or T cells provided the cDNA or gDNA that made up the material.

Source study methods: Counts of nucleated cells, estimated from reference gene primer amplification, were obtained. Some clones are missing from TCRdb's copy, which holds only in-frame ones; the method was immunoSEQ multiplex PCR. Clonal size and the V and J genes are those of that table, whereas D and trimming came from the DNA. Of approximately 50,000 clones listed, 85% are singletons. The germline V gene encodes CDR1 ENHRY and CDR2 SYGVKD. This CDR3 is 14 amino acids long. J lost 7 bases, V lost 5 bases, and 5 bases had no gene match. The chain recombines TRBV10-3 with TRBJ1-6; 7 nucleotides agree with TRBD1. The source material was peripheral blood. The TCR comes from a human donor in a cohort sampled during active COVID-19. This chain's CDR3 is CAISRDRRNSPLHF. The CDR3 region has the DNA TGTGCCATCAGTCGGGACAGAAGGAATTCACCCCTCCACTTT.